These T cell receptor beta chains were read from a single sample in a study of blood T cells in healthy people across ages. One entry per CDR3 protein, called by TCRdb with MiXCR from the 5' RACE reads. Of around 1,700,000 distinct CDR3 sequences listed, roughly 30% are singletons. Sequencing was performed on blood. Every receptor here comes from a woman in her 30s in good health. CDR3s include the opening cysteine and the closing phenylalanine or tryptophan. Each record gives: J gene, V gene, clone size, D gene, CDR3 protein, CDR3 DNA. D genes are given only for firm matches. Not all rows give a size; the values are once, few, many and, for expanded clones, a class.

TRBJ2-7 TRBV5-1 many . CASSPDGSSNEQYF TGCGCCAGCAGCCCGGACGGATCAAGTAACGAGCAGTACTTC
TRBJ2-7 TRBV5-1 many . CASSLAGTAAYEQYF TGCGCCAGCAGCTTGGCGGGAACAGCAGCCTACGAGCAGTACTTC
TRBJ2-7 TRBV7-6 . . CASSPTRGPGASYEQYF TGTGCCAGCAGCCCGACCCGGGGCCCTGGGGCCTCCTACGAGCAGTACTTC
TRBJ2-7 TRBV12-5 . . CASEGGSYEQYF TGTGCTAGTGAGGGGGGATCCTACGAGCAGTACTTC
TRBJ1-5 TRBV4-3 . . CASSQDIPPAGNQPQHF TGCGCCAGCAGCCAAGATATCCCCCCGGCGGGCAATCAGCCCCAGCATTTT
TRBJ2-1 TRBV20-1 . . CSASPIPGTPDIGEQFF TGCAGTGCTAGTCCCATTCCCGGGACTCCCGATATAGGTGAGCAGTTCTTC
TRBJ1-2 TRBV18 few . CASSPGMSYGYTF TGTGCCAGCTCACCAGGGATGTCTTATGGCTACACCTTC
TRBJ2-3 TRBV25-1 . . CASSEYIRPVGDTQYF TGTGCCAGCAGTGAATATATCCGCCCCGTGGGGGATACGCAGTATTTT
TRBJ2-1 TRBV5-1 . TRBD2 CASSSMTSGSGGEQFF TGCGCCAGCAGCTCGATGACTAGCGGGAGCGGAGGTGAGCAGTTCTTC
TRBJ2-1 TRBV9 . . CASSVEGQDYNEQFF TGTGCCAGCAGCGTAGAGGGACAAGACTACAATGAGCAGTTCTTC
TRBJ2-5 TRBV30 few TRBD2 CAFEAGGFQETQYF TGTGCCTTCGAGGCGGGGGGATTCCAAGAGACCCAGTACTTC
TRBJ2-1 TRBV4-3 few TRBD2 CASSQDQSGLREQFF TGCGCCAGCAGCCAAGATCAGTCGGGACTAAGAGAGCAGTTCTTC
TRBJ2-2 TRBV21-1 . . CASSKVRQTNTGELFF TGTGCCAGCAGCAAAGTGCGGCAGACGAACACCGGGGAGCTGTTTTTT
TRBJ2-3 TRBV27 few TRBD2 CASSPPRLAGVTDTQYF TGTGCCAGCAGTCCACCCCGCCTAGCGGGAGTAACAGATACGCAGTATTTT
TRBJ2-4 TRBV5-6 . TRBD1 CASSQMPTGGRNIQYF TGTGCCAGCAGCCAGATGCCGACAGGGGGAAGAAACATTCAGTACTTC
TRBJ2-7 TRBV20-1 many . CSARGLGETYEQYF TGCAGTGCTAGAGGACTGGGGGAGACCTACGAGCAGTACTTC
TRBJ1-5 TRBV18 few TRBD1 CASSPPNQGELQPQHF TGTGCCAGCTCACCACCGAATCAGGGGGAGCTACAGCCCCAGCATTTT
TRBJ1-5 TRBV12-3/TRBV12-4 . . CASSVGDNQPRHF TGTGCCAGCAGCGTAGGGGACAATCAGCCCCGGCATTTT
TRBJ2-7 TRBV3-1 . TRBD1 CASTPGGVGDEQYF TGTGCCAGCACCCCAGGGGGAGTTGGAGACGAGCAGTACTTC
TRBJ2-7 TRBV5-5 many TRBD1 CASSLTGASYEQYF TGTGCCAGCAGCCTGACAGGGGCCTCCTACGAGCAGTACTTC
TRBJ2-1 TRBV5-1 . TRBD2 CASGSGDPYNEQFF TGCGCCAGCGGTAGCGGGGACCCCTACAATGAGCAGTTCTTC
TRBJ2-1 TRBV20-1 . . CSAREDRRNEQFF TGCAGTGCTAGAGAAGACAGGCGAAATGAGCAGTTCTTC
TRBJ2-1 TRBV7-2 . TRBD1 CASSLETGGQDEQFF TGTGCCAGCAGCTTAGAGACAGGGGGCCAGGATGAGCAGTTCTTC
TRBJ2-1 TRBV6-1 . . CASIGAGDRYNEQFF TGTGCCAGCATCGGAGCGGGGGACAGGTACAATGAGCAGTTCTTC
TRBJ2-7 TRBV5-1 . . CASSLGLSQIPYEQYF TGCGCCAGCAGCTTGGGCCTCTCCCAGATACCCTACGAGCAGTACTTC
TRBJ1-1 TRBV5-1 few . CASSFIGNTEAFF TGCGCCAGCAGCTTTATCGGGAACACTGAAGCTTTCTTT
TRBJ2-3 TRBV7-2 . . CASTATGGAGPDTQYF TGTGCCAGCACCGCCACCGGGGGTGCGGGCCCAGATACGCAGTATTTT
TRBJ2-7 TRBV3-1 many . CASSLGTFPNEQYF TGTGCCAGCAGCCTCGGGACTTTCCCCAACGAGCAGTACTTC
TRBJ1-2 TRBV7-9 . TRBD1 CASSPVLMTGRAMGYTF TGTGCCAGCAGCCCCGTTTTAATGACAGGGAGGGCTATGGGCTACACCTTC
TRBJ1-1 TRBV2 . TRBD1 CASTWDRGEEAFF TGTGCCAGCACCTGGGACAGGGGGGAGGAAGCTTTCTTT
TRBJ1-4 TRBV5-1 . . CASSLEAGQALMEKLFF TGCGCCAGCAGCTTGGAAGCAGGGCAAGCCCTTATGGAAAAACTGTTTTTT
TRBJ2-1 TRBV7-2 . TRBD2 CASSLASGMGNEQFF TGTGCCAGCAGCTTAGCCAGCGGGATGGGCAATGAGCAGTTCTTC
TRBJ2-4 TRBV12-3/TRBV12-4 . TRBD2 CASSLAARIQYF TGTGCCAGCAGTCTAGCGGCCCGGATTCAGTACTTC
TRBJ1-6 TRBV7-2 . . CASRGGSGVNSPLHF TGTGCCAGCCGAGGCGGTTCGGGGGTGAATTCACCCCTCCACTTT
TRBJ1-2 TRBV5-4 . TRBD1 CASSPPGTGLDYGYTF TGTGCCAGCAGCCCTCCCGGGACAGGCCTGGACTATGGCTACACCTTC
TRBJ2-7 TRBV18 few TRBD1 CASSSDSGQYEQYF TGTGCCAGCTCTTCGGACTCGGGACAGTACGAGCAGTACTTC
TRBJ1-2 TRBV6-5 . TRBD1 CASSYSRQGRSGYTF TGTGCCAGCAGTTACTCGAGACAGGGAAGAAGCGGCTACACCTTC
TRBJ1-2 TRBV29-1 . . CNAPDGLYGYTF TGCAACGCCCCGGACGGGCTCTATGGCTACACCTTC
TRBJ2-5 TRBV18 . TRBD2 CAGSLGLAQETQYF TGTGCCGGCTCACTCGGACTAGCGCAAGAGACCCAGTACTTC
TRBJ2-1 TRBV10-3 few TRBD1 CAISESRDRGYNEQFF TGTGCCATCAGTGAGTCGAGGGACAGGGGCTACAATGAGCAGTTCTTC
TRBJ2-7 TRBV6-5 many TRBD2 CASSYGLESNEQYF TGTGCCAGCAGTTACGGACTAGAGTCCAACGAGCAGTACTTC
TRBJ2-7 TRBV5-1 . . CASSHDGGVSSYEQYF TGCGCCAGCAGCCACGATGGCGGGGTGAGCTCCTACGAGCAGTACTTC
TRBJ2-1 TRBV7-9 . . CASSSWVKDEQFF TGTGCCAGCAGCTCCTGGGTTAAGGATGAGCAGTTCTTC
TRBJ2-2 TRBV12-3/TRBV12-4 few TRBD2 CASSPLGVAGVTGELFF TGTGCCAGCAGTCCGTTGGGTGTAGCGGGGGTTACCGGGGAGCTGTTTTTT
TRBJ1-4 TRBV15 . TRBD1 CATSRAPDRAKKLFF TGTGCCACCAGCAGAGCTCCGGACAGGGCGAAAAAACTGTTTTTT
TRBJ1-2 TRBV5-1 many . CASSLDFSGAHTF TGCGCCAGCAGCTTGGACTTTTCCGGGGCCCACACCTTC
TRBJ2-7 TRBV14 few . CASSPFEGVEQYF TGTGCCAGCAGCCCCTTCGAGGGAGTTGAGCAGTACTTC
TRBJ2-5 TRBV29-1 . . CSVERIQGAGETQYF TGCAGCGTTGAGAGGATCCAAGGGGCCGGGGAGACCCAGTACTTC
TRBJ2-3 TRBV2 . TRBD2 CASWEEREVPDTQYF TGTGCCAGCTGGGAGGAGCGGGAGGTGCCGGATACGCAGTATTTT
TRBJ2-1 TRBV7-7 . . CASSPQFVGEQFF TGTGCCAGCAGCCCGCAGTTTGTGGGTGAGCAGTTCTTC
TRBJ2-7 TRBV25-1 many . CASSGLWGKVYEQYF TGTGCCAGCAGTGGCCTATGGGGCAAGGTCTACGAGCAGTACTTC